The T cell receptor beta chain under discussion was sequenced for a study of T-cell reconstitution after alpha-beta-depleted transplantation in children. CDR3 length equals 15 residues. Germline-derived CDR1 and CDR2 are SGHVS and FQNEAQ. Trimming pared 2 bases from V and 3 bases from J, leaving 11 bases between. Researchers prepared the TCRbeta library using unique molecular identifiers, the study reports. TCRdb fed the PCR reads into MiXCR, producing one record per CDR3 protein. The sample shows approximately 390,000 distinct CDR3 sequences, roughly 11% of them seen only once. The chain has TRBV7-8 and TRBJ2-1, with D possibly TRBD2 on 5 matching bases. The sequencing used PBMCs from the stem cell graft donor, collected from the stem cell graft. The origin of this receptor is a human donor who donated a stem cell graft to a child with acute myeloid leukemia. The CDR3 nucleotides are TGTGCCAGCAGCTTAAACAGCGGCGTCTACAATGAGCAGTTCTTC. This sequence encodes CASSLNSGVYNEQFF.